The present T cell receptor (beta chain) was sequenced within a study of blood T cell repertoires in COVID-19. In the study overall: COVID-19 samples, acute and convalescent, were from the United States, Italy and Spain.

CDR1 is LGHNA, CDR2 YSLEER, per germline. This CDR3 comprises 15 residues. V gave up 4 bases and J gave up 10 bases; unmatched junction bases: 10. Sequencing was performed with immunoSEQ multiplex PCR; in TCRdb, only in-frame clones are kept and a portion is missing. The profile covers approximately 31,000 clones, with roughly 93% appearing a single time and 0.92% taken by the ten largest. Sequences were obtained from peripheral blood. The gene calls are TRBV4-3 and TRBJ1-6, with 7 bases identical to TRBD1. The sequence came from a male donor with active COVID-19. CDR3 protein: CASSRNRQGQSPLHF. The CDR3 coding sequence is TGCGCCAGCAGCCGAAATAGACAGGGTCAGTCACCCCTCCACTTT.